These 28 T cell receptor beta chains originate from one sample sequenced in a study of long-term antiretroviral therapy in people with HIV. Researchers ran immunoSEQ v3.0 at survey level. Measured with immunoSEQ multiplex PCR; TCRdb has only the in-frame clones, and not every one. The data show around 30,000 clones, with around 82% seen just once and about 8.6% held by the top ten. The sequencing here drew on unsorted PBMCs, taken 3 years after starting antiretroviral therapy. These receptors came from a man aged 35-49 years with HIV.

The chain has TRBV5-6 and TRBJ1-2; 7 nucleotides agree with TRBD1. This CDR3 contains 14 residues. Unmatched junction bases numbered 9, after V lost 2 bases and J lost 8 bases. Germline V gene sequence: CDR1 SGHDT, CDR2 YYEEEE. The chain's CDR3 is CASSFGTADWGYTF. In DNA form, the CDR3 reads TGTGCCAGCAGCTTCGGGACAGCAGACTGGGGCTACACCTTC.

The rearrangement uses TRBV9 and TRBJ2-2; 7 bases line up with TRBD1. The length of the CDR3 is 16 residues. Germline trimming cut 3 bases from V and 0 bases from J; bases unmatched to any gene: 5. The germline gives CDR1 SGDLS, CDR2 YYNGEE. The CDR3: CASSAKQGTNTGELFF. The CDR3 DNA follows: TGTGCCAGCAGCGCCAAACAGGGGACGAACACCGGGGAGCTGTTTTTT.

The table lists this clone with a few counts. The CDR3 here is CASAAVDYEQYF. DNA of the CDR3: TGTGCCAGCGCCGCGGTGGACTACGAGCAGTACTTC. The chain combines TRBV7-9 with TRBJ2-7, with D uncertain. Germline lookup yields CDR1 SEHNR and CDR2 FQNEAQ (reference sequence). CDR3 length equals 12 residues. V shed 8 bases and J shed 3 bases, with 11 bases lying between them.

This chain links TRBV30 with TRBJ1-2; no reliable D call. Trimming took 6 bases from V and 3 from J, leaving 14 bases between them. The germline gives CDR1 GTSNPN, CDR2 SVGIG (reference sequence). The CDR3 extends over 13 amino acids. CDR3 residues: CACDRSSYYGYTF. CDR3 nucleotides: TGTGCCTGTGACCGTTCATCCTACTATGGCTACACCTTC.

This chain uses TRBV2 with TRBJ2-3; either TRBD1 or TRBD2 may supply D (5 bases each). Trimming took off 3 bases at V and 6 bases at J, with 25 bases between the two ends. This CDR3 spans 18 amino acids. In germline, CDR1 is SNHLY, CDR2 FYNNEI. The chain's CDR3 is CASSDGRRGAPGTDTQYF. CDR3 DNA: TGTGCCAGCAGTGATGGTAGAAGAGGAGCTCCGGGGACGGATACGCAGTATTTT. The full variable domain, completed using reference TRBV2 and TRBJ2-3, is EPEVTQTPSHQVTQMGQEVILRCVPISNHLYFYWYRQILGQKVEFLVSFYNNEISEKSEIFDDQFSVERPDGSNFTLKIRSTKLEDSAMYFCASSDGRRGAPGTDTQYFGPGTRLTVL.

This sequence joins TRBV5-5 and TRBJ2-7, with D perhaps TRBD2 (6 bases). Trimming left V 0 bases short and J 4 bases short, with 11 bases between. The CDR3 is made up of 14 amino acids. Germline lookup yields CDR1 SGHKS and CDR2 YYEKEE (reference sequence). This CDR3 reads CASSLGGVGYEQYF. CDR3 sequence (DNA): TGTGCCAGCAGCTTGGGCGGGGTCGGGTACGAGCAGTACTTC.

The CDR3 DNA reads as TGTGCCAGCAGTTCTGACCGGGACTCCAGCACAGATACGCAGTATTTT. Amino acid sequence: CASSSDRDSSTDTQYF. The V gene is TRBV5-8, the J gene TRBJ2-3, with TRBD2 as a possible D gene (6 bases). Trimming pared 5 bases from V and 0 bases from J, leaving 16 bases between. The CDR3 sequence is 16 residues long. The germline V gene has CDR1 SGHTS and CDR2 YDEGEE.

This clone has only one observation. The chain carries TRBV15 and TRBJ1-2; weak D call: TRBD1 (5 bases). CDR3 length equals 15 residues. V was trimmed by 6 bases and J by 3 bases, leaving 17 bases between them. From germline, CDR1 is LNHNV and CDR2 YYDKDF (reference sequence). CDR3: CATSIGRQKHYGYTF. Written as DNA, the CDR3 is TGTGCCACCAGTATTGGCCGACAGAAACACTATGGCTACACCTTC.

This clone was seen only once. The rearrangement joins TRBV29-1 to TRBJ2-7; no definite D call. Trimming stripped 2 bases from V and 1 base from J, with 15 bases between. Germline lookup yields CDR1 SQVTM and CDR2 ANQGSEA. This CDR3 region has 15 residues. This CDR3 reads CSVELMGTLSYEQYF. The CDR3 DNA reads TGCAGCGTTGAACTAATGGGAACGCTGTCCTACGAGCAGTACTTC.

This chain connects TRBV2 to TRBJ1-1, with TRBD1 matching over 8 bases. Germline-derived CDR1 and CDR2 are SNHLY and FYNNEI. The CDR3 loop spans 14 amino acids. V was clipped by 6 bases and J by 5 bases; unmatched bases: 8. This CDR3 reads CASSENDRGTEAFF. The CDR3 DNA reads as TGTGCCAGCAGCGAAAATGACAGGGGAACTGAAGCTTTCTTT.

This clone was seen more than once but under ten times. The chain uses TRBV19 and TRBJ1-2; 7 nucleotides agree with TRBD1. Germline V gene sequence: CDR1 LNHDA, CDR2 SQIVND (reference sequence). V lost 4 bases, J lost 2 bases, and 4 bases stayed unmatched. The CDR3 totals 14 residues. The CDR3 DNA reads TGTGCCAGTAGTACCTACAGGGGAAACTATGGCTACACCTTC. The encoded protein is CASSTYRGNYGYTF.

The gene calls are TRBV30 and TRBJ2-1; unclear D gene. The V and J ends lost 2 bases and 1 base respectively, with 12 bases between them. Germline V gene data show CDR1 as GTSNPN and CDR2 as SVGIG (reference sequence). The CDR3 is 15 amino acids. The CDR3 region is CAWSKGLLSYNEQFF. In nucleotides, the CDR3 is TGTGCCTGGAGTAAGGGCCTGCTATCCTACAATGAGCAGTTCTTC.

The J gene is TRBJ2-1, the V gene TRBV7-6; 7 nucleotides line up with TRBD2. Losses at the gene ends were 1 base for V and 7 bases for J; bases not matched to a gene: 4. The CDR3 consists of 14 residues. The germline V gene has CDR1 SGHVS and CDR2 FNYEAQ. DNA of the CDR3: TGTGCCAGCAGCTTAGGGGGACTAAAGAATGAGCAGTTCTTC. Its translation: CASSLGGLKNEQFF. The variable domain in full, with the rest retrieved from reference TRBV7-6 and TRBJ2-1, is GAGVSQSPRYKVTKRGQDVALRCDPISGHVSLYWYRQALGQGPEFLTYFNYEAQQDKSGLPNDRFSAERPEGSISTLTIQRTEQRDSAMYRCASSLGGLKNEQFFGPGTRLTVL.

The chain recombines TRBV5-6 with TRBJ1-6; 11 nucleotides align to TRBD1. CDR1 and CDR2 from the germline V gene are SGHDT and YYEEEE. Trimming at V came to 9 bases and at J to 6 bases, leaving 11 bases not matched to a gene. The CDR3 covers 16 residues. DNA for the CDR3: TGTGCCACTACTAGGACAGGGGGCGTCGCTAATTCACCCCTCCACTTT. Translated, it gives CATTRTGGVANSPLHF.

In its sample, this clone was seen once. The V call is TRBV5-1, the J call TRBJ2-7, with TRBD1 as a possible D gene (7 bases). This CDR3 contains 14 residues. Trimming stripped 0 bases from V and 3 bases from J, with 10 bases between. CDR1 is SGHRS and CDR2 is YFSETQ in the germline V gene. This CDR3 reads CASSLGRGLYEQYF. CDR3 sequence (DNA): TGCGCCAGCAGCTTGGGGAGGGGGCTCTACGAGCAGTACTTC.

In this sample, this clone turned up once. This rearrangement joins TRBV7-9 to TRBJ2-3; possibly TRBD2 for D (5 bases). V lost 5 bases and J 0 bases, leaving 12 bases between the germline ends. This CDR3 comprises 15 residues. Germline lookup yields CDR1 SEHNR and CDR2 FQNEAQ (reference sequence). The CDR3 nucleotides are TGTGCCAGCAGCCCGGCGGGCAGTAGCACAGATACGCAGTATTTT. It is translated as CASSPAGSSTDTQYF.

J is TRBJ2-1 and V is TRBV5-1, with 12 bases identical to TRBD1. The CDR3 totals 16 residues. Trimming at V came to 3 bases and at J to 7 bases, leaving 8 bases not matched to a gene. Germline CDR1 SGHRS, CDR2 YFSETQ. DNA of the CDR3: TGCGCCAGCAGCTGGACTCCGGGACAGGGGGCGAATGAGCAGTTCTTC. This encodes CASSWTPGQGANEQFF.

This clone has only a few counts. The CDR3 region has the DNA TGCGCCAGCAGCCGACCGGGCTTCTCCTACGAGCAGTACTTC. Translated: CASSRPGFSYEQYF. V is TRBV4-1 and J is TRBJ2-7; D call uncertain. The V end was cut by 4 bases, the J end by 0 bases, with 10 bases between. The CDR3 sequence is 14 residues long. Germline lookup yields CDR1 MGHRA and CDR2 YSYEKL.

This chain connects TRBV18 to TRBJ1-1; TRBD1 matches at 9 bases. Trimming removed 3 bases from V and 4 bases from J; junction bases left unmatched: 6. Germline CDR1 is KGHSH and CDR2 is LQKENI. The CDR3 is made up of 15 amino acids. In nucleotides, the CDR3 is TGTGCCAGCTCACCGAACAGGGGGCAGGGCACTGAAGCTTTCTTT. Its translation is CASSPNRGQGTEAFF.

The chain joins TRBV30 to TRBJ2-7, with D possibly matching TRBD2 (6 bases). From germline, CDR1 is GTSNPN and CDR2 SVGIG (reference sequence). Trimming stripped 7 bases from V and 2 bases from J, with 18 bases between. The CDR3 is 14 residues long. The CDR3 here is CASSREARAYEQYF. The CDR3 coding sequence is TGTGCCTCCAGCAGGGAGGCGAGAGCCTACGAGCAGTACTTC.

This clone was seen a few times. This chain links TRBV6-5 with TRBJ1-1; tentative D call: TRBD1 (5 bases). The germline V gene encodes CDR1 MNHEY and CDR2 SVGAGI. This CDR3 comprises 14 residues. Trimming left V 2 bases short and J 1 base short, with 8 bases between. In nucleotides, the CDR3 is TGTGCCAGCAGTTACGGGGGAACGAACACTGAAGCTTTCTTT. Its translation is CASSYGGTNTEAFF.

The gene calls are TRBV7-8 and TRBJ2-1; 8 nucleotides match TRBD1. V was pared by 4 bases and J by 10 bases, with 9 bases of the junction left unmatched. The CDR3 spans 14 residues. CDR1 is SGHVS, CDR2 FQNEAQ, per germline. CDR3 coding DNA: TGTGCCAGCAGCTCCCATTTGGACAGGGACGAGCAGTTCTTC. This gives the protein CASSSHLDRDEQFF.

The chain links TRBV7-6 to TRBJ2-3, with D tentatively TRBD2 (6 bases). Trimming shortened V by 6 bases and J by 0 bases, and 19 bases separated the two germline ends. The CDR3 consists of 17 residues. Germline CDR1 reads SGHVS; CDR2 reads FNYEAQ. CDR3 sequence (DNA): TGTGCCAGCAGTCGAAGAGCGGCTAGCGATAGCACAGATACGCAGTATTTT. Translation: CASSRRAASDSTDTQYF.

J is TRBJ2-5 and V is TRBV5-1; D could derive from TRBD1 or TRBD2 (6 bases each). CDR1 is SGHRS, CDR2 YFSETQ, per germline. The length of the CDR3 is 18 residues. Trimming stripped 0 bases from V and 5 bases from J, with 23 bases between. This CDR3 is CASSLVVGGGREVETQYF. DNA of the CDR3: TGCGCCAGCAGCTTGGTGGTGGGGGGCGGACGAGAAGTGGAGACCCAGTACTTC.

The V call is TRBV5-1, the J call TRBJ2-1, with 12 positions matching TRBD1. Germline V CDR1 and CDR2: SGHRS, YFSETQ. With 4 bases clipped from V and 0 bases from J, the junction kept 2 bases outside the gene matches. The CDR3 covers 16 residues. For the CDR3, the DNA is TGCGCCAGCAGCGGGGGACAGGGGGCCTCCTACAATGAGCAGTTCTTC. Translated: CASSGGQGASYNEQFF.

This chain joins TRBV7-9 and TRBJ1-5, with a possible D match to TRBD1 (5 bases). The CDR3 covers 14 residues. Germline CDR1 SEHNR, CDR2 FQNEAQ (reference sequence). The V end lost 4 bases, the J end lost 1 base, and 8 bases lay between the germline ends. The CDR3 protein is CASSSRDSNQPQHF. The CDR3 DNA sequence: TGTGCCAGCAGCTCTCGGGACAGCAATCAGCCCCAGCATTTT.

This sequence joins TRBV4-1 and TRBJ2-3; tentatively, D is TRBD1 (6 bases). V dropped 2 bases and J dropped 0 bases, with 12 bases sitting between them. CDR1 and CDR2 (germline): MGHRA, YSYEKL. CDR3 length: 16 residues. CDR3 DNA: TGCGCCAGCAGCCAAAAGGCAGGGGAAAGCACAGATACGCAGTATTTT. Its translation is CASSQKAGESTDTQYF.

CDR3 coding DNA: TGTGCCAGCAGCTTAGAAGCCTCCTATGGCTACACCTTC. Its protein product is CASSLEASYGYTF. J is TRBJ1-2 and V is TRBV7-8; D uncertain. The V gene's germline CDR1 is SGHVS and CDR2 FQNEAQ. Between the trimmed V and J ends, which lost 1 base and 4 bases, there was a span of 7 bases. The CDR3 extends over 13 amino acids. The whole variable domain, filled in from reference TRBV7-8 and TRBJ1-2, reads GAGVSQSPRYKVAKRGQDVALRCDPISGHVSLFWYQQALGQGPEFLTYFQNEAQLDKSGLPSDRFFAERPEGSVSTLKIQRTQQEDSAVYLCASSLEASYGYTFGSGTRLTVV.